This T cell receptor (beta chain) was identified during a study of blood T cell repertoires in COVID-19. Study overall: Both acute and convalescent COVID-19 samples were obtained from the United States, Italy and Spain. PBMCs, B-cell-depleted T cells, or T cells provided the cDNA or gDNA that made up the material.

In the authors' workflow: Reference gene primer amplification yielded estimated nucleated cell counts. The repertoire was sequenced with immunoSEQ multiplex PCR; TCRdb's copy has only in-frame clones and lacks some. From that table come the V and J calls and clone size; the DNA was used to work out D and trimming. There are about 89,000 clones in the sample; roughly 80% occur only once, and under 55% lies in the top ten. This CDR3 is 14 amino acids long. With V trimmed by 2 bases and J by 5 bases, 3 bases remained unmatched. CDR1 is KGHSH and CDR2 is LQKENI in the germline V gene. The receptor comes from a human donor in a cohort sampled during active COVID-19. This chain links TRBV18 with TRBJ1-1, with 9 bases matching TRBD1. Material: peripheral blood. The DNA for the CDR3 is TGTGCCAGCTCACCAACAGGGGGCGCGACTGAAGCTTTCTTT. As protein: CASSPTGGATEAFF.